Presented here are 14 T cell receptor beta chains from one specimen sequenced in a study of blood T cell repertoires in COVID-19. TCRdb keeps only in-frame clones here, not all; method: immunoSEQ multiplex PCR. The profile shows 200,000 or so clones, about 80% of them singletons. Sequencing was performed on PBMCs or T cells enriched from blood (not recorded which). The receptors were gathered from a man aged 40-49 years who had recovered from COVID-19.

V is TRBV4-2 and J is TRBJ1-1; D possibly corresponds to TRBD1 (5 bases). CDR1 is LGHNA, CDR2 YNFKEQ, per germline. The CDR3 extends over 11 amino acids. The V end lost 5 bases, the J end lost 4 bases, and 5 bases lay between the germline ends. Here the CDR3 DNA reads TGTGCCAGCAGCAGGGGCACTGAAGCTTTCTTT. Amino acid sequence: CASSRGTEAFF.

This clone occurred a few times. The chain employs TRBV6-5 and TRBJ1-5, with 7 bases lining up with TRBD1. V shed 5 bases and J 9 bases; nucleotides not matched to a gene: 7. The CDR3 runs 13 residues. The germline V gene encodes CDR1 MNHEY and CDR2 SVGAGI. The CDR3 loop reads CASSPQGTTPQHF. The CDR3, as DNA: TGTGCCAGCAGTCCACAGGGGACGACGCCCCAGCATTTT.

The rearrangement joins TRBV11-1 to TRBJ2-7, with D perhaps matching TRBD2 (6 bases). Germline-derived CDR1 and CDR2 are SGHAT and FQDESV (reference sequence). This CDR3 has 13 amino acids. Trimming took 2 bases from V and 6 from J, leaving 11 bases between them. For the CDR3, the DNA is TGTGCCAGCAGCTTACCAGGAGGGAGCGAGCAGTACTTC. Protein sequence: CASSLPGGSEQYF.

The V and J genes are TRBV4-1 and TRBJ1-5; weak D call: TRBD1 (6 bases). Germline V gene lookup returns CDR1 MGHRA and CDR2 YSYEKL. The ends were cut back, 0 bases at V and 5 bases at J, with 23 bases in the middle. The CDR3 has 19 amino acids. CDR3 sequence: CASSQDQNGGVGADQPQHF. The CDR3 region has the DNA TGCGCCAGCAGCCAAGATCAAAACGGGGGGGTGGGGGCTGATCAGCCCCAGCATTTT.

The count of this clone is one. V is TRBV5-5 and J is TRBJ1-1, with D maybe TRBD1 (6 bases). The V and J ends lost 3 bases and 1 base respectively, with 10 bases between them. This CDR3 comprises 14 residues. Germline V gives CDR1 SGHKS, CDR2 YYEKEE (reference sequence). CDR3 amino acids: CASSWGTTNTEAFF. The CDR3 DNA reads as TGTGCCAGCAGCTGGGGGACAACGAACACTGAAGCTTTCTTT.

Comment on this clone: Other nucleotide sequences from this sample produce the same CDR3. The chain couples TRBV28 to TRBJ1-2, with TRBD1 matching over 8 bases. Germline V gene lookup returns CDR1 MDHEN and CDR2 SYDVKM. J lost 4 bases, V lost 6 bases, and 7 bases had no gene match. The CDR3 is made up of 14 amino acids. CDR3 amino acids: CASRTTGGGYGYTF. CDR3 in DNA: TGTGCCAGCAGAACAACAGGGGGAGGCTATGGCTACACCTTC.

V is TRBV19 and J is TRBJ2-7; TRBD1 matches at 8 bases. Germline-derived CDR1 and CDR2 are LNHDA and SQIVND (reference sequence). J gave up 1 base and V 1 base, and 9 bases lay outside the gene matches. CDR3 size: 17 residues. CDR3 residues: CASSIATGVMRSYEQYF. The CDR3 nucleotides are TGTGCCAGTAGTATAGCGACAGGGGTAATGAGGTCCTACGAGCAGTACTTC.

The gene calls are TRBV19 and TRBJ2-2, with a weak D call TRBD2 (6 bases). Germline V gene lookup returns CDR1 LNHDA and CDR2 SQIVND (reference sequence). The V end lost 2 bases, the J end lost 4 bases, and 11 bases lay between the germline ends. The CDR3 loop spans 15 amino acids. CDR3 sequence reads: CASSIRSGSTGELFF. The CDR3 coding sequence is TGTGCCAGTAGTATACGGTCCGGGAGCACCGGGGAGCTGTTTTTT.

The chain uses TRBV24-1 and TRBJ2-2; 7 bases fit TRBD2. V shed 10 bases and J 7 bases; nucleotides not matched to a gene: 14. Germline values: CDR1 KGHDR, CDR2 SFDVKD. CDR3 length equals 15 residues. The CDR3 protein is CATATSDKVVGELFF. The CDR3 DNA sequence: TGTGCCACAGCAACTAGCGATAAAGTCGTCGGGGAGCTGTTTTTT.

This clone has more than one count but fewer than ten. The chain combines TRBV10-2 with TRBJ2-1; 9 bases align to TRBD1. Germline V gives CDR1 WSHSY, CDR2 SAAADI. The junction had 7 bases not matched to a gene; V was cut back by 10 bases and J by 9 bases. CDR3 length equals 12 residues. This chain's CDR3 is CAIRDRVGEQFF. The CDR3 DNA reads as TGCGCCATCCGGGACAGGGTGGGTGAGCAGTTCTTC.

The chain employs TRBV11-2 and TRBJ2-3; a possible D gene is TRBD2 (6 bases). V gave up 6 bases and J gave up 2 bases, with 18 bases separating them. Per the germline V gene, CDR1 is SGHAT and CDR2 is FQNNGV. The CDR3 sequence is 16 residues long. CDR3 in amino acids: CASSQPRSGSTDTQYF. As DNA, the CDR3 is TGTGCCAGCAGTCAGCCCCGAAGCGGGTCCACAGATACGCAGTATTTT.

The chain employs TRBV18 and TRBJ1-1; 12 bases are shared with TRBD1. Germline V gene sequence: CDR1 KGHSH, CDR2 LQKENI. CDR3 size: 16 residues. V was clipped by 4 bases and J by 8 bases; unmatched bases: 11. The CDR3 nucleotides read TGTGCCAGCTCACTAGCCCTCCGGGACAGGGGGCCCGAAGCTTTCTTT. This translates into CASSLALRDRGPEAFF.

The chain couples TRBV15 to TRBJ1-4; 8 bases match TRBD1. In germline, CDR1 is LNHNV, CDR2 YYDKDF (reference sequence). After removal of 4 bases from V and 7 bases from J, the junction contained 8 bases not matched to a gene. This CDR3 comprises 15 residues. The CDR3 is CATSTGQGLGEKLFF. CDR3 in DNA: TGTGCCACCAGCACCGGACAGGGACTGGGTGAAAAACTGTTTTTT.

This chain joins TRBV6-2 or TRBV6-3 and TRBJ1-2; D gene unclear. The germline CDR1 and CDR2 sequences are MNHEY and SVGEGT. Trimming stripped 4 bases from V and 4 bases from J, with 16 bases between. CDR3 length: 15 residues. The CDR3 loop is CASSSRPREVYGYTF. The CDR3 DNA reads as TGTGCCAGCAGTTCTCGACCAAGGGAGGTCTATGGCTACACCTTC.